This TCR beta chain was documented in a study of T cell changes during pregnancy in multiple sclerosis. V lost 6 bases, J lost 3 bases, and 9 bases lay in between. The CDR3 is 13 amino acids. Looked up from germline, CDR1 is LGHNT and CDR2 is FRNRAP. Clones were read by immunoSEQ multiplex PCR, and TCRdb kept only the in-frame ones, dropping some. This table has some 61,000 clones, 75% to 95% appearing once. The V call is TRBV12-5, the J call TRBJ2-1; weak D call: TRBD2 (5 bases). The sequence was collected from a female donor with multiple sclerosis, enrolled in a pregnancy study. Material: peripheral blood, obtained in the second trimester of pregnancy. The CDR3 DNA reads TGTGCTAGTGGGGTTGACTACTACAATGAGCAGTTCTTC. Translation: CASGVDYYNEQFF.